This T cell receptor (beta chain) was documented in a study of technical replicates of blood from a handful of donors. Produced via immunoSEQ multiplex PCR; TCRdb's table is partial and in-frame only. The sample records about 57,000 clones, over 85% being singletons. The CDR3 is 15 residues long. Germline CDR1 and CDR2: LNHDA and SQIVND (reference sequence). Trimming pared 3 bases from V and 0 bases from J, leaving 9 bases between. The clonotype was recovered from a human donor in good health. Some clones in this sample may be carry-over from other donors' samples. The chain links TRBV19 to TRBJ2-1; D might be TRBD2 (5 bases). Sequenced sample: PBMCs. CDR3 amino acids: CASSIQGSSYNEQFF. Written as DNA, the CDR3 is TGTGCCAGTAGTATCCAAGGGAGCTCCTACAATGAGCAGTTCTTC.